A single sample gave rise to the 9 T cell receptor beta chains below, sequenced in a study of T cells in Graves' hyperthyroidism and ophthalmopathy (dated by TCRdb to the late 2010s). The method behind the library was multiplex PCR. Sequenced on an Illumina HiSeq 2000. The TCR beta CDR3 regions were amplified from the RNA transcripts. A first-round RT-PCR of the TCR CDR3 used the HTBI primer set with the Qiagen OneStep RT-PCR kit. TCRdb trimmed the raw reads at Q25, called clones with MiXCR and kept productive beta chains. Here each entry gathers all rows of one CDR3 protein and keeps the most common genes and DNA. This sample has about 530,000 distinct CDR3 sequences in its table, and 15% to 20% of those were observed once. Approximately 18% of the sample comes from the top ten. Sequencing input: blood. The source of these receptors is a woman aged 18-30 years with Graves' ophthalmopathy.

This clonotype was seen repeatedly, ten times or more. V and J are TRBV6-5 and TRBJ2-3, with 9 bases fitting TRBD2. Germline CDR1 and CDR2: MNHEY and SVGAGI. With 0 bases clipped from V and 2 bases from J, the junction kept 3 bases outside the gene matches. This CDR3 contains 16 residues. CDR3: CASSYSPSGVTDTQYF. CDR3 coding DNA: TGTGCCAGCAGTTACTCTCCTAGCGGGGTCACAGATACGCAGTATTTT.

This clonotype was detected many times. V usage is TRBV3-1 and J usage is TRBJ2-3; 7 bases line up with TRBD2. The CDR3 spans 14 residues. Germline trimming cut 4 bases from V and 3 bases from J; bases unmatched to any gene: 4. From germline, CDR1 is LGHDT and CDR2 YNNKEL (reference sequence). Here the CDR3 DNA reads TGTGCCAGCAGCCCCCCAGCGGGGACAGATACGCAGTATTTT. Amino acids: CASSPPAGTDTQYF.

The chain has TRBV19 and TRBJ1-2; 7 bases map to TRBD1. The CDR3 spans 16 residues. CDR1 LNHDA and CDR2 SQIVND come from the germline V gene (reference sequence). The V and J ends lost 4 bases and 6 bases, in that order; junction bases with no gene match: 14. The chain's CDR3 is CASSTGTDLIDDGYTF. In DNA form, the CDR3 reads TGTGCCAGTAGTACCGGGACAGACCTCATTGATGATGGCTACACCTTC.

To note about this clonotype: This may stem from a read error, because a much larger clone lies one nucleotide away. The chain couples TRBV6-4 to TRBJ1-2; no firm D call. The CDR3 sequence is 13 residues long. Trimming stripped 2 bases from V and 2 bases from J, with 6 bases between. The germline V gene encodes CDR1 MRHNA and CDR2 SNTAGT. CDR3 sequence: CASSDRANYGYTF. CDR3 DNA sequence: TGTGCCAGCAGTGACAGGGCGAACTATGGCTACACCTTC.

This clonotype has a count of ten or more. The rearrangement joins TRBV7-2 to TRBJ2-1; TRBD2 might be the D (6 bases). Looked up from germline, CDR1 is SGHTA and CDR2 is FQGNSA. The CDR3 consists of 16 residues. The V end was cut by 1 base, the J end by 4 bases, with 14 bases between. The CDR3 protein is CASSLVAGRGYNEQFF. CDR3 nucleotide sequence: TGTGCCAGCAGCTTAGTGGCGGGACGGGGTTACAATGAGCAGTTCTTC. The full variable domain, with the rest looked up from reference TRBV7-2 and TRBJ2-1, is GAGVSQSPSNKVTEKGKDVELRCDPISGHTALYWYRQSLGQGLEFLIYFQGNSAPDKSGLPSDRFSAERTGGSVSTLTIQRTQQEDSAVYLCASSLVAGRGYNEQFFGPGTRLTVL.

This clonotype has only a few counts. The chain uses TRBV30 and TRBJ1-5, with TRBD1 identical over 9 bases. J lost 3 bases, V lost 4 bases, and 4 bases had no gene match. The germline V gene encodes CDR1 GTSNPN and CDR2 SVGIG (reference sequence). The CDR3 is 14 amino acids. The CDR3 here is CAWTTGGPNQPQHF. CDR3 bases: TGTGCCTGGACAACAGGGGGCCCCAATCAGCCCCAGCATTTT.

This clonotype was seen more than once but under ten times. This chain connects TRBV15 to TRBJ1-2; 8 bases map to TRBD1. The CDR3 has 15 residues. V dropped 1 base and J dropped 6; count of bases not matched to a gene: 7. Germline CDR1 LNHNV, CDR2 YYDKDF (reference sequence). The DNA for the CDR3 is TGTGCCACCAGCAGAGGAGACAGGGGTGGTGATGGCTACACCTTC. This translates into CATSRGDRGGDGYTF. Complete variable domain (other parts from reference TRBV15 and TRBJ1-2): DAMVIQNPRYQVTQFGKPVTLSCSQTLNHNVMYWYQQKSSQAPKLLFHYYDKDFNNEADTPDNFQSRRPNTSFCFLDIRSPGLGDTAMYLCATSRGDRGGDGYTFGSGTRLTVV.

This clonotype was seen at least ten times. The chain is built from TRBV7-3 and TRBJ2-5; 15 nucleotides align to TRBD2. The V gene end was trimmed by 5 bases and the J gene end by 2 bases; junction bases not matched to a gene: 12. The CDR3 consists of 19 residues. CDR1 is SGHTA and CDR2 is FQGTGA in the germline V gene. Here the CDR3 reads CASSPLGGGLAGGQETQYF. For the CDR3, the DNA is TGTGCCAGCAGCCCCCTCGGGGGTGGACTAGCGGGGGGGCAAGAGACCCAGTACTTC.

The CDR3: CASSYDTGGDSYEQYF. CDR3 sequence (DNA): TGTGCCAGCAGTTATGACACAGGGGGGGATTCCTACGAGCAGTACTTC. V gene TRBV6-5 combines with J gene TRBJ2-7, with D perhaps TRBD1 (8 bases). Trimming stripped 3 bases from V and 1 base from J, with 16 bases between. This CDR3 spans 16 amino acids. CDR1 and CDR2 from the germline V gene are MNHEY and SVGAGI.